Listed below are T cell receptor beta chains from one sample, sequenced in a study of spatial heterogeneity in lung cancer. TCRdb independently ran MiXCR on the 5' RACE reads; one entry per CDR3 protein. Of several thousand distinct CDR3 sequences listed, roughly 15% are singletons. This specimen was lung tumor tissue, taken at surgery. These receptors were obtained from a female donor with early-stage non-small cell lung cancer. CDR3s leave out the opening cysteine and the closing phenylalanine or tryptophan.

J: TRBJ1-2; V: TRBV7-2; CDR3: ASSQITGNYGYT
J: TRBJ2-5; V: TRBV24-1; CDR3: ATSPGQGGTQY
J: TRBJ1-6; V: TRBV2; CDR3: ASSPSENSPLH
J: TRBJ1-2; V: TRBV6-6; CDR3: ASSYQALTGGDYGYT
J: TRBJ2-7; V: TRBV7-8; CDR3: ASSLYIRPGTLSYEQY
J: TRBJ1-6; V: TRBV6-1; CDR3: ASITGDSPLH
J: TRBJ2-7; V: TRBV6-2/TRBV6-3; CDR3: ASSPLRGGHYEQY
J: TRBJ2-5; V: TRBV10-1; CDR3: ASSESGQGQETQY
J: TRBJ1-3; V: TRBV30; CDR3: AWSPTRGGNTIY
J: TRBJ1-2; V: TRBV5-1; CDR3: ASSSDRDLNYGYT
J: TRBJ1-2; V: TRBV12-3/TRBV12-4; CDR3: ASSPTGTGLYGYT
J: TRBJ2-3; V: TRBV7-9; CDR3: ASTWTDTQY
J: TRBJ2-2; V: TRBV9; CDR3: ATSGTSGTGELF
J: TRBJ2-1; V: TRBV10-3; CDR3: AISPTHAGHNEQF
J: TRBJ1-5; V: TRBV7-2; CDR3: ASSLTGTGGYNQPQH
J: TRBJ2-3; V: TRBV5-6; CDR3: ASSLGPGSDTQY
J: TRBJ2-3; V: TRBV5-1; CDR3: ASSGSWGNTDTQY
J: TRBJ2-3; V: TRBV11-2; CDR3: ASSYRLAGGEDTQY
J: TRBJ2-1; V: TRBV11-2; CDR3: ASSPTGLAVYNEQF
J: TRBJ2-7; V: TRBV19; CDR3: ASTGGYEQY
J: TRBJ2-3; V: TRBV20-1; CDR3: SAFSGGSTDTQY
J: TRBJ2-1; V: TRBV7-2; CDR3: ASGVPGLPYNEQF
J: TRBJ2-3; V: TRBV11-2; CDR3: ASSPGGGGPY
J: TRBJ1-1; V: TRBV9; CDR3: ASSSRQNTEAF
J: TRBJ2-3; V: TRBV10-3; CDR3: ATIGDGDTQY
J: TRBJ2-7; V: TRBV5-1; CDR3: ASSSGTGGYEQY
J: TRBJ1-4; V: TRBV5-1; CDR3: ASSLLGQGNEKLF
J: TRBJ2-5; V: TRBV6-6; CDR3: ASSYFPTEETQY